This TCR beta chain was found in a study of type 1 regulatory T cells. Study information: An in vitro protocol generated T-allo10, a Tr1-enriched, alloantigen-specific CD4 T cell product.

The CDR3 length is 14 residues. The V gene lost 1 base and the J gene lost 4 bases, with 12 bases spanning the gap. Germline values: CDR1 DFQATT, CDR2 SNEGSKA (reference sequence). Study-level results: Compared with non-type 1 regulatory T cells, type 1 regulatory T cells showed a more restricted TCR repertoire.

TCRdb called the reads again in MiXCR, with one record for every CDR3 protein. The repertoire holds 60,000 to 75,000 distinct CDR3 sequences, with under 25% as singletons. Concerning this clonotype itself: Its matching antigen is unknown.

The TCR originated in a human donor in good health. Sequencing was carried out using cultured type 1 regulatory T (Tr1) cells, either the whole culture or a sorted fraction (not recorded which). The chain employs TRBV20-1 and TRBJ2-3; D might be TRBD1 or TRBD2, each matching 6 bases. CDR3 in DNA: TGCAGTGCTAGAGCCCTGGGGGGCTCAGATACGCAGTATTTT. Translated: CSARALGGSDTQYF.